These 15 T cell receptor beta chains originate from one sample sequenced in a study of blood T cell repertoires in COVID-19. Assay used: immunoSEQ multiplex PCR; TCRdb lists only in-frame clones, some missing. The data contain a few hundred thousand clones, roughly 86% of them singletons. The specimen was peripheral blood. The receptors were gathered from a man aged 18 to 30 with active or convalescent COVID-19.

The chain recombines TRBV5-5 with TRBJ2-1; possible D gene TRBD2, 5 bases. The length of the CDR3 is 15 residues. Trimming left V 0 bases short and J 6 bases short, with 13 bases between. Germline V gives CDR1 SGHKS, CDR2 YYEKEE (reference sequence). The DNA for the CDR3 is TGTGCCAGCAGCTTGGGGATTAATGGAGGCAATGAGCAGTTCTTC. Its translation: CASSLGINGGNEQFF.

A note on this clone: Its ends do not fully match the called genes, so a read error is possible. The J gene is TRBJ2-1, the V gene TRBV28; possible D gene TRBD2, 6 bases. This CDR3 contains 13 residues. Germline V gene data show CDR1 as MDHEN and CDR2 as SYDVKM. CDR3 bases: TGTGCCAGCAGTTTAATTAGGGGTTGGGAGGAGCTCTTC. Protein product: CASSLIRGWEELF. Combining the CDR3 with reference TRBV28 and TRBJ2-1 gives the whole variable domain DVKVTQSSRYLVKRTGEKVFLECVQDMDHENMFWYRQDPGLGLRLIYFSYDVKMKEKGDIPEGYSVSREKKERFSLILESASTNQTSMYLCASSLIRGWEELFGPGTRLTVL.

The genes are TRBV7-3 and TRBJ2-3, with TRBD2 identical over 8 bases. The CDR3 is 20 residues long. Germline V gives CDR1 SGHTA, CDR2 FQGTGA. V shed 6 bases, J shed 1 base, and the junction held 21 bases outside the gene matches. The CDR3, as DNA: TGTGCCAGCAGTCCATGGGGAACTAGCGGATCCCGCCTTCGCACAGATACGCAGTATTTT. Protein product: CASSPWGTSGSRLRTDTQYF.

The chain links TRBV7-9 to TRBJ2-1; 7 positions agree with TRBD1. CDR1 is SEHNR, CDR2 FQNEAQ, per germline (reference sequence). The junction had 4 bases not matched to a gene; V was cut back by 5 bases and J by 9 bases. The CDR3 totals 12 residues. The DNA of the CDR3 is TGTGCCAGCAGCGACGACAGGGCTGAGCAGTTCTTC. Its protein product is CASSDDRAEQFF. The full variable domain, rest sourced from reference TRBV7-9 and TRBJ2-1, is DTGVSQNPRHKITKRGQNVTFRCDPISEHNRLYWYRQTLGQGPEFLTYFQNEAQLEKSRLLSDRFSAERPKGSFSTLEIQRTEQGDSAMYLCASSDDRAEQFFGPGTRLTVL.

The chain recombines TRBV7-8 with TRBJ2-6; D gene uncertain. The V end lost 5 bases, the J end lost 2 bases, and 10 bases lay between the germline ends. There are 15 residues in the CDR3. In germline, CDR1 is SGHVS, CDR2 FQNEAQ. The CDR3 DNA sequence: TGTGCCAGCAGCCCGGGTGATCCTGGGGCCAACGTCCTGACTTTC. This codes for CASSPGDPGANVLTF.

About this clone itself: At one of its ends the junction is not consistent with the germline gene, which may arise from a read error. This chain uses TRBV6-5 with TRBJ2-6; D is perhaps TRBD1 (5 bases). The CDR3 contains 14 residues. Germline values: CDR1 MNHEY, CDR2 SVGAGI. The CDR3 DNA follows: TGCGAACAGGACACAACATCTGGGGCCAACGTCCTGACTTTC. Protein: CEQDTTSGANVLTF.

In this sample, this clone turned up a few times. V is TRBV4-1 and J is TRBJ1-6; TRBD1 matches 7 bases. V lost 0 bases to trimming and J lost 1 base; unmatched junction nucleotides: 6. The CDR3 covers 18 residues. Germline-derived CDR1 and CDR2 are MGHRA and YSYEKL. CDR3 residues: CASSQDARGISYNSPLHF. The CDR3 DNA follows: TGCGCCAGCAGCCAAGATGCCAGGGGGATTTCCTATAATTCACCCCTCCACTTT.

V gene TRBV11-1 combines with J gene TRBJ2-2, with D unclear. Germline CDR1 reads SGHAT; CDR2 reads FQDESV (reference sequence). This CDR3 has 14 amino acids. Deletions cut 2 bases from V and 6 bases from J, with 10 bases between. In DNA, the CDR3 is TGTGCCAGCAGCTTACAGAATGTGGCCGGGGAGCTGTTTTTT. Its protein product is CASSLQNVAGELFF.

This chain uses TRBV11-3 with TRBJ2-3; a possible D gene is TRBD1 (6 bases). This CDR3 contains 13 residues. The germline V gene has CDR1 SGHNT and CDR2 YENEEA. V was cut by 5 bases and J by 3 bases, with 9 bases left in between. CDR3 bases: TGTGCCAGCAGCATCGGGACAACAGATACGCAGTATTTT. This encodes CASSIGTTDTQYF.

This chain's CDR3 is CASSLGGGTYNEQFF. The CDR3 nucleotides read TGTGCCAGCAGCTTAGGGGGGGGGACCTACAATGAGCAGTTCTTC. This sequence joins TRBV7-2 and TRBJ2-1; 7 bases agree with TRBD2. Germline CDR1 SGHTA, CDR2 FQGNSA. The junction had 2 bases not matched to a gene; V was cut back by 1 base and J by 2 bases. The CDR3 spans 15 residues. Drawing the rest from reference TRBV7-2 and TRBJ2-1, the complete variable domain is GAGVSQSPSNKVTEKGKDVELRCDPISGHTALYWYRQSLGQGLEFLIYFQGNSAPDKSGLPSDRFSAERTGGSVSTLTIQRTQQEDSAVYLCASSLGGGTYNEQFFGPGTRLTVL.

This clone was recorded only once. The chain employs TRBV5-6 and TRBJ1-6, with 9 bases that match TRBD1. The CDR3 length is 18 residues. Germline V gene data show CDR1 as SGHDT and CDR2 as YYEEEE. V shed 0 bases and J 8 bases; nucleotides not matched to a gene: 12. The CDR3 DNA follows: TGTGCCAGCAGCTTGGACTCCGCCGGGACAGGGTTTCATTCACCCCTCCACTTT. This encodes CASSLDSAGTGFHSPLHF.

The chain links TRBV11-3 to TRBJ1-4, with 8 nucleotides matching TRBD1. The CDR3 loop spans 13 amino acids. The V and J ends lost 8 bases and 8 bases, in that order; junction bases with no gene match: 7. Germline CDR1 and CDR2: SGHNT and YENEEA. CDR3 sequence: CASSQGAREKLFF. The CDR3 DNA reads TGTGCCAGCTCGCAGGGGGCGCGAGAAAAACTGTTTTTT.

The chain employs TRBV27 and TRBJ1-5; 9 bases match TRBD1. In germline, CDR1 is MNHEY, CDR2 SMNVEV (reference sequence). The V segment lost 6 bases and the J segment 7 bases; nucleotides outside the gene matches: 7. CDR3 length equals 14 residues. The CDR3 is CASSLGQGGQPQHF. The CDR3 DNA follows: TGTGCCAGCAGCTTGGGACAGGGTGGCCAGCCCCAGCATTTT.

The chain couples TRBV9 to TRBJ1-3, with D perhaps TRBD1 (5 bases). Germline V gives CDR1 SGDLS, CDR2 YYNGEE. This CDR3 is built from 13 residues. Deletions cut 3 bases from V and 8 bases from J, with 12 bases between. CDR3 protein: CASSATAPDTIYF. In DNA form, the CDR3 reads TGTGCCAGCAGCGCGACAGCCCCGGACACCATATATTTT. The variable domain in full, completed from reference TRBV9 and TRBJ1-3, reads DSGVTQTPKHLITATGQRVTLRCSPRSGDLSVYWYQQSLDQGLQFLIQYYNGEERAKGNILERFSAQQFPDLHSELNLSSLELGDSALYFCASSATAPDTIYFGEGSWLTVV.

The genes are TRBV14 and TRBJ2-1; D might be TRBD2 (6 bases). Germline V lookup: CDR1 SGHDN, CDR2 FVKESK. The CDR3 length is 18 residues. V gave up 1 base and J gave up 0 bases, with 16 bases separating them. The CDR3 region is CASSQVGRSGSSYNEQFF. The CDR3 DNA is TGTGCCAGCAGCCAAGTGGGGAGGTCCGGGAGCTCCTACAATGAGCAGTTCTTC.